This T cell receptor beta chain was found in a study of blood T cells in healthy people across ages. Study overall: Through template switching, about one barcoded beta molecule was captured per two T cells, as measured in model experiments.

This clonotype was seen many times. Its antigen is not identified. Study-wide points: Among T cells, TCR beta diversity per million cells dropped roughly linearly as age rose.

The CDR3 covers 13 residues. V was pared by 0 bases and J by 4 bases, with 8 bases between. CDR1 SGHRS and CDR2 YFSETQ come from the germline V gene. With a J-beta primer mix and a sample-barcoded 5' primer, a second PCR ran about 7 to 11 cycles. TCRdb re-analysed the 5' RACE reads in MiXCR, keeping a single row per CDR3 protein. This sample yields about 1.6 million distinct CDR3 sequences, of which about 35% are seen a single time; about 10% belongs to the top ten. The sequence derives from a woman aged 25 to 45 in good health. The chain is built from TRBV5-1 and TRBJ2-7; D remains unclear. Input material: blood. CDR3 protein: CASSLDDSYEQYF. The DNA for the CDR3 is TGCGCCAGCAGCTTGGACGACTCTTACGAGCAGTACTTC.